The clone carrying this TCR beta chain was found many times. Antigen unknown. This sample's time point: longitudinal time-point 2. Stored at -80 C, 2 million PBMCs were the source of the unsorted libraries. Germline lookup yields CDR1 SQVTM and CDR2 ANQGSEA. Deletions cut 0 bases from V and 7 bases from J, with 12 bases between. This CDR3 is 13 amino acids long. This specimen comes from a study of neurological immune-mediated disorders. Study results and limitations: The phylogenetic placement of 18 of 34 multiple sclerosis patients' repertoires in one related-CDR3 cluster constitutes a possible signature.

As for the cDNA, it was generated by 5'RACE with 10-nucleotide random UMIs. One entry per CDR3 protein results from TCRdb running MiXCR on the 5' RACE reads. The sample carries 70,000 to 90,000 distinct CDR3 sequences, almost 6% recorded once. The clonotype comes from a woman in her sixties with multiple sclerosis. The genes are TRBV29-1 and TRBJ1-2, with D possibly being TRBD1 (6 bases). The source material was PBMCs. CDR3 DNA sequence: TGCAGCGTTGAAGATCTACAGGGTCGTGGCTACACCTTC. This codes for CSVEDLQGRGYTF.